The TCR beta chain described here comes from a study of blood T cell repertoires in COVID-19. The table came from immunoSEQ multiplex PCR; TCRdb's copy has only in-frame clones and leaves some out. The sample records 200,000 to 250,000 clones, around 84% being singletons. The V gene's germline CDR1 is SGHNT and CDR2 YYREEE (reference sequence). CDR3 length equals 14 residues. V was pared by 4 bases and J by 10 bases, with 20 bases between. Sequenced: peripheral blood. The J gene is TRBJ1-1, the V gene TRBV5-4, with D perhaps TRBD1 (5 bases). This clonotype was obtained from a woman older than 75 with active or convalescent COVID-19. CDR3 DNA sequence: TGTGCCAGCAGCAGTAACCCAGGGACTATGGGAGCTTTCTTT. Translating it yields CASSSNPGTMGAFF.